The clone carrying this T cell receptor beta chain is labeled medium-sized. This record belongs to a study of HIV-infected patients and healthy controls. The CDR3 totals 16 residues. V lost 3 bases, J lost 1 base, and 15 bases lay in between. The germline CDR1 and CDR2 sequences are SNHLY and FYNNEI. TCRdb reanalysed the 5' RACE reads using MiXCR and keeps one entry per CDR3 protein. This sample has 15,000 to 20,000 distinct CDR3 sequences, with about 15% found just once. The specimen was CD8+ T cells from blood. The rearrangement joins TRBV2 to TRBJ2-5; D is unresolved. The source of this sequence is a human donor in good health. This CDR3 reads CASSEQEDQPQETQYF. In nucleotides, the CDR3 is TGTGCCAGCAGTGAGCAAGAGGACCAGCCCCAAGAGACCCAGTACTTC.